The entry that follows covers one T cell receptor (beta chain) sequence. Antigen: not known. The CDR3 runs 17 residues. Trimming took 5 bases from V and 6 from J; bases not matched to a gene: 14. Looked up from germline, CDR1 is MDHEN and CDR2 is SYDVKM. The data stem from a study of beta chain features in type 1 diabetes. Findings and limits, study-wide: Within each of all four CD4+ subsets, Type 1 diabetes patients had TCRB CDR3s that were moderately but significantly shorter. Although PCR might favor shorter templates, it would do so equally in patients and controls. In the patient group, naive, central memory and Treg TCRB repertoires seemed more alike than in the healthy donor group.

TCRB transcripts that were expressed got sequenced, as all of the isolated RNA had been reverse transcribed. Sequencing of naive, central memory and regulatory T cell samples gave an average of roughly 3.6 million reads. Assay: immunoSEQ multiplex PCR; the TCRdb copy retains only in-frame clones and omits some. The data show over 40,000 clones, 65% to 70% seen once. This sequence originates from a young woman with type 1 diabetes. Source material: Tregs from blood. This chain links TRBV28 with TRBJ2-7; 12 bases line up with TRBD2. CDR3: CASSQNSPSGRAIEQYF. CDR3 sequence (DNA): TGTGCCAGCAGTCAGAATTCGCCTAGCGGGAGGGCCATCGAGCAGTACTTC.